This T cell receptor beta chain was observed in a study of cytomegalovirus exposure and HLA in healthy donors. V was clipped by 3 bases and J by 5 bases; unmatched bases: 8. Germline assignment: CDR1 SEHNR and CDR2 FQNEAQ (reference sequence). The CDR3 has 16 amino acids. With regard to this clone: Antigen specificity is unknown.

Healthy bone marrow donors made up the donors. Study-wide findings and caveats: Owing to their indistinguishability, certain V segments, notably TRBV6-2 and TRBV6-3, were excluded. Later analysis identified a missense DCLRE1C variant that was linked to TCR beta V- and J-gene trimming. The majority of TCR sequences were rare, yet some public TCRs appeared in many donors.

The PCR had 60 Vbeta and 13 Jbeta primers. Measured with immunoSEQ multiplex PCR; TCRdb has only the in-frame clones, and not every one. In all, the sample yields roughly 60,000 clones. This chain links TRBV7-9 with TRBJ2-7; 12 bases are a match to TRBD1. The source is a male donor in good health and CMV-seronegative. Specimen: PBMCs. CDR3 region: CASSLLGTGGGDEQYF. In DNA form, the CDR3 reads TGTGCCAGCAGCTTGTTAGGGACAGGGGGCGGGGACGAGCAGTACTTC.